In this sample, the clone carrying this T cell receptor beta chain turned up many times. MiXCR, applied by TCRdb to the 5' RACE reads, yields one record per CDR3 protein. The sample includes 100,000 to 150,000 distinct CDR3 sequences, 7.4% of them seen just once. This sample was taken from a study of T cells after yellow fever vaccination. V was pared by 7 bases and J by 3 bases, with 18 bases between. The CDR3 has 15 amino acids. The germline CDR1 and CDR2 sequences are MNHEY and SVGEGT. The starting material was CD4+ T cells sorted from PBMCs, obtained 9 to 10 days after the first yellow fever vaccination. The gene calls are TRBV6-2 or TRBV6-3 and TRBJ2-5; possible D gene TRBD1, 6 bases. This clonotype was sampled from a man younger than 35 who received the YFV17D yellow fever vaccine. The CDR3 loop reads CASKKPRGSEETQYF. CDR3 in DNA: TGTGCCAGCAAGAAACCCAGGGGATCCGAAGAGACCCAGTACTTC.